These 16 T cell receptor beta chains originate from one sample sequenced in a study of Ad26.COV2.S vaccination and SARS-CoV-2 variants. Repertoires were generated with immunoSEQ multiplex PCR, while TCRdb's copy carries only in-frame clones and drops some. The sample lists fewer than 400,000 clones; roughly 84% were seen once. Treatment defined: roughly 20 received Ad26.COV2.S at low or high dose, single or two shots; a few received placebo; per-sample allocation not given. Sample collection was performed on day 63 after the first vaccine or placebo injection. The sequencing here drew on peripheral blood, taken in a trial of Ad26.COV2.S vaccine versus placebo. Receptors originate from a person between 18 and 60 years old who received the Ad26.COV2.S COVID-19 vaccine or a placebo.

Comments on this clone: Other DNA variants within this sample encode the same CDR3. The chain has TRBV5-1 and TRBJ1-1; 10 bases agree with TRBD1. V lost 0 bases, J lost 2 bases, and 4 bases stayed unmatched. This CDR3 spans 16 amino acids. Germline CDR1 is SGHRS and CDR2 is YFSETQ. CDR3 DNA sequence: TGCGCCAGCAGCTTGGGACAGGGGGCAGGAAACACTGAAGCTTTCTTT. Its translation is CASSLGQGAGNTEAFF.

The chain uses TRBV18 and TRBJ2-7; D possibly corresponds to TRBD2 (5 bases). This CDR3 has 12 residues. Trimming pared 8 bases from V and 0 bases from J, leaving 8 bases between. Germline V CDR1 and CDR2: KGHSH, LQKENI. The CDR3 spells CASQGSSYEQYF. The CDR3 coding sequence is TGTGCCAGCCAAGGGAGCTCCTACGAGCAGTACTTC.

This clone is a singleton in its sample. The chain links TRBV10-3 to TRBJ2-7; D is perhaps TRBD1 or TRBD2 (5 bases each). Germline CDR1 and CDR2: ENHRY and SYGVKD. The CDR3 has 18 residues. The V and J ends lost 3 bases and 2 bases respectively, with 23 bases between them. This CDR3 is CAISDGAGLSHHPYEQYF. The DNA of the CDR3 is TGTGCCATCAGTGACGGGGCAGGGTTATCCCATCACCCCTACGAGCAGTACTTC.

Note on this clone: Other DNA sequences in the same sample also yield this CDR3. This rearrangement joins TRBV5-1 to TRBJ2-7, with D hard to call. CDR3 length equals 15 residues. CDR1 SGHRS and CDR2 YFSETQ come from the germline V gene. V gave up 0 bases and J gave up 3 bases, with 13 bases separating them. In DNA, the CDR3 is TGCGCCAGCAGCTTGGCTTTGTCATCCTTCTACGAGCAGTACTTC. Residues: CASSLALSSFYEQYF.

CDR3 coding DNA: TGTGCCAGCAGGGATCCGGGACAGGGGAGCCCTGAAGCTTTCTTT. Residues: CASRDPGQGSPEAFF. The gene calls are TRBV6-5 and TRBJ1-1, with 10 bases that match TRBD1. Trimming cost V 6 bases and J 6 bases; bases outside gene matches: 10. The germline CDR1 and CDR2 sequences are MNHEY and SVGAGI. CDR3 length equals 15 residues.

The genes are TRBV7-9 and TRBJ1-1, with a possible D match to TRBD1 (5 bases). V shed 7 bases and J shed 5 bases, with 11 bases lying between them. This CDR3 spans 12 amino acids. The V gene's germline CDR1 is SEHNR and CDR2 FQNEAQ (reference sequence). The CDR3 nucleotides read TGTGCCAGCACCCCGTGGGGGACTGAAGCTTTCTTT. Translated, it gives CASTPWGTEAFF.

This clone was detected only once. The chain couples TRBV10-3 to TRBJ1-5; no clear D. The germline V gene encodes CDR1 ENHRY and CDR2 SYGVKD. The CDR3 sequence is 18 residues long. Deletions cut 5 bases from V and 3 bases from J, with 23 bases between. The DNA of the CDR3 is TGTGCCATCAGTCCGGACCAAATTGGGGTGAGAGTCAATCAGCCCCAGCATTTT. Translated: CAISPDQIGVRVNQPQHF.

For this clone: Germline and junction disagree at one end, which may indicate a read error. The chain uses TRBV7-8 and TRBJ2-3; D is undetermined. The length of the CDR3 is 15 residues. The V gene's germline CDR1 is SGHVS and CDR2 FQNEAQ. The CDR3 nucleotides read TGTGCCAGCAGCCGCTCTCCCCGGAGCCAAGATAGGCAGTATTTT. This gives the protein CASSRSPRSQDRQYF.

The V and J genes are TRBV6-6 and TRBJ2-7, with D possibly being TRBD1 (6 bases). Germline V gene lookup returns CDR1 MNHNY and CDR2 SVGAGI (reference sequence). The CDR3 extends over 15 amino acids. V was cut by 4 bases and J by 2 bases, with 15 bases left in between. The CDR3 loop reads CASSWSQGSTYEQYF. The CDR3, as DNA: TGTGCCAGCAGTTGGTCACAGGGATCCACCTACGAGCAGTACTTC.

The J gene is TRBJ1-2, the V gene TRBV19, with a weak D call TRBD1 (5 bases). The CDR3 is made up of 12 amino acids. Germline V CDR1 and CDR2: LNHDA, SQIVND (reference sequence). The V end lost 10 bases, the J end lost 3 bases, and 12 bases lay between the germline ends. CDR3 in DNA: TGTGCCACCTCCAGAGGGGACTATGGCTACACCTTC. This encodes CATSRGDYGYTF.

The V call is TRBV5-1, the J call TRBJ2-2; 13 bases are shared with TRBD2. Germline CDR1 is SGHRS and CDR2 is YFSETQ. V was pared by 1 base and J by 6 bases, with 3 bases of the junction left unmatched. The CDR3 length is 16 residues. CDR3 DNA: TGCGCCAGCAGCTTGACTAGCGGGGGGGCCCCCGGGGAGCTGTTTTTT. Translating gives CASSLTSGGAPGELFF.

CDR3 residues: CASSPWTGGKDTQYF. CDR3 DNA: TGTGCCAGCAGCCCCTGGACAGGGGGAAAAGATACGCAGTATTTT. The V gene is TRBV6-5, the J gene TRBJ2-3, with 10 bases fitting TRBD1. Germline CDR1 MNHEY, CDR2 SVGAGI. CDR3 length equals 15 residues. Trimming cost V 6 bases and J 5 bases; bases outside gene matches: 8.

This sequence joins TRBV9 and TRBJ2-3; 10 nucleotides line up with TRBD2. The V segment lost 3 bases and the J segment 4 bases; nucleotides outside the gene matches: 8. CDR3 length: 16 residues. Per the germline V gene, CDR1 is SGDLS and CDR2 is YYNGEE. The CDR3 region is CASSAQASGGPDTQYF. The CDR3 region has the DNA TGTGCCAGCAGCGCGCAGGCTAGCGGGGGACCAGATACGCAGTATTTT.

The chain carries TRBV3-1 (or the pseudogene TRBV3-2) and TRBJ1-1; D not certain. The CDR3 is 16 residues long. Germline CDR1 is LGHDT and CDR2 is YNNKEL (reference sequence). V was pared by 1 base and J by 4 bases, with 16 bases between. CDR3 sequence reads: CASSQVLRTRATEAFF. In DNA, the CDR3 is TGTGCCAGCAGCCAAGTGCTTAGAACACGGGCCACTGAAGCTTTCTTT.

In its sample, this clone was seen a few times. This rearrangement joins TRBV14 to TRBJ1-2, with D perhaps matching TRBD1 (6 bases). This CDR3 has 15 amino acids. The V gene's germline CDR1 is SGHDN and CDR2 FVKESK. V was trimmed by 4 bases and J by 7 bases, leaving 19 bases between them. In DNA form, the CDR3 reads TGTGCCAGCAGCCCCCTGATAGCAGGAGGGGGTGGCTACACCTTC. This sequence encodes CASSPLIAGGGGYTF.

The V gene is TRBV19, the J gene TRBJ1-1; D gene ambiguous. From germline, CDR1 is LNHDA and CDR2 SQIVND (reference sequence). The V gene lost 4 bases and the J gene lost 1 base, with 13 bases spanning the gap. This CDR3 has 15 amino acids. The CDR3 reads CASSTQRKGNTEAFF. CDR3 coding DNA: TGTGCCAGTAGTACGCAGAGAAAGGGGAACACTGAAGCTTTCTTT.